The rows below give T cell receptor beta chains drawn from one sample of a study of cytomegalovirus exposure and HLA in healthy donors. TCRdb's copy holds only in-frame clones and misses some; the assay was immunoSEQ multiplex PCR. In the table there are 150,000 to 190,000 clones, approximately 77% of which are singletons. Sequencing was done on a sample of PBMCs. All receptors come from a man between 18 and 29 years old in good health and CMV-seronegative. Both conserved end residues are part of each CDR3. D genes are given only for firm matches. Clone size is given for some rows only: seen once, a few or many times, or a class if the clone is expanded.

d_call j_call v_call clone_size cdr3_aa cdr3_nt
TRBD1 TRBJ1-2 TRBV18 few CASSPRDSLGGYGYTF TGTGCCAGCTCACCACGGGACAGCTTAGGTGGCTATGGCTACACCTTC
- TRBJ2-1 TRBV21-1 - CASSNLRTSGLYNEQFF TGTGCCAGCAGCAACTTACGGACTAGCGGGCTCTACAATGAGCAGTTCTTC
- TRBJ2-1 TRBV7-9 - CASSKPQGGYNEQFF TGTGCCAGCAGTAAGCCCCAGGGGGGCTACAATGAGCAGTTCTTC
TRBD1 TRBJ2-5 TRBV7-2 few CASSLDAGGLGTQYF TGTGCCAGCAGCTTAGACGCAGGGGGCCTGGGGACCCAGTACTTC
TRBD1 TRBJ2-2 TRBV5-5 - CASSLWAGGLTGELFF TGTGCCAGCAGCTTGTGGGCAGGGGGCTTAACCGGGGAGCTGTTTTTT
TRBD1 TRBJ1-1 TRBV7-2 - CASRGTALNTEAFF TGTGCCAGCAGGGGGACAGCGTTGAACACTGAAGCTTTCTTT
- TRBJ1-5 TRBV5-1 - CASSRENSGNQPQHF TGCGCCAGCAGCCGAGAGAACAGTGGCAATCAGCCCCAGCATTTT
- TRBJ2-2 TRBV7-9 few CSSSLGASGELFF TGTTCCAGCAGCTTAGGGGCCTCCGGGGAGCTGTTTTTT
TRBD2 TRBJ2-3 TRBV10-3 - CAISDGLAGGPLGDTQYF TGTGCCATCAGTGACGGTCTAGCGGGAGGCCCTTTGGGAGATACGCAGTATTTT
TRBD1 TRBJ2-2 TRBV18 few CASSPPGQLRELFF TGTGCCAGCTCACCTCCGGGACAGCTAAGGGAGCTGTTTTTT
- TRBJ2-1 TRBV11-2 - CASSLDSRYNEQFF TGTGCCAGCAGCTTAGATTCGAGATACAATGAGCAGTTCTTC
TRBD2 TRBJ2-1 TRBV7-9 few CASSRSGLAGVNEQFF TGTGCCAGCAGCCGGTCTGGACTAGCGGGAGTAAATGAGCAGTTCTTC
TRBD1 TRBJ2-7 TRBV9 - CASSSRDRGPYEQYF TGTGCCAGCAGCTCTCGGGACAGGGGTCCCTACGAGCAGTACTTC
- TRBJ2-5 TRBV11-2 - CASTYDGETQYF TGTGCCAGCACCTATGACGGGGAGACCCAGTACTTC
- TRBJ2-1 TRBV10-3 - CAISPGWDEQFF TGTGCCATCAGCCCAGGATGGGATGAGCAGTTCTTC
TRBD2 TRBJ2-7 TRBV7-6 - CASGVAGGSYEQYF TGTGCCAGCGGGGTAGCGGGAGGGTCCTACGAGCAGTACTTC
- TRBJ2-3 TRBV5-4 - CASSGSGDTQYF TGTGCCAGCAGCGGATCAGGGGATACGCAGTATTTT
TRBD2 TRBJ2-2 TRBV10-3 - CATGRVAGDTGELFF TGTGCCACCGGCCGGGTAGCGGGGGACACCGGGGAGCTGTTTTTT
- TRBJ1-1 TRBV2 - CASRRVEAFF TGTGCCAGCAGGAGGGTAGAAGCTTTCTTT
TRBD2 TRBJ2-2 TRBV28 - CASSLAGAGRELFF TGTGCCAGCAGCCTAGCGGGAGCGGGCAGGGAGCTGTTTTTT
- TRBJ2-3 TRBV30 - CAWNQRTSTDTQYF TGTGCCTGGAACCAGCGGACTAGCACAGATACGCAGTATTTT
- TRBJ2-1 TRBV4-3 - CASSQEFGGAGRNEQFF TGCGCCAGCAGCCAAGAATTTGGAGGGGCGGGGCGGAATGAGCAGTTCTTC
TRBD1 TRBJ1-3 TRBV27 - CASSLQGAYGNTIYF TGTGCCAGCAGTTTACAGGGGGCTTATGGAAACACCATATATTTT
TRBD2 TRBJ2-5 TRBV5-1 - CASSFGSGLAGGRETQYF TGCGCCAGCAGCTTTGGGAGTGGACTAGCGGGAGGGAGGGAGACCCAGTACTTC
TRBD2 TRBJ2-1 TRBV27 - CASSGPRTSSEQFF TGTGCCAGCAGTGGACCTCGGACTAGTAGTGAGCAGTTCTTC
TRBD2 TRBJ2-7 TRBV9 - CASSATGTSGPGRGEQYF TGTGCCAGCAGCGCCACCGGGACTAGCGGACCGGGCCGGGGCGAGCAGTACTTC
TRBD1 TRBJ2-7 TRBV7-8 few CASTLLAGTGNYEQYF TGTGCCAGCACCCTCCTAGCCGGGACAGGGAACTACGAGCAGTACTTC
TRBD1 TRBJ2-7 TRBV9 few CASTTTGDSYEQYF TGTGCCAGCACCACGACAGGGGACTCCTACGAGCAGTACTTC
TRBD2 TRBJ2-5 TRBV7-2 - CASSSRGEETQYF TGTGCCAGCAGCTCACGGGGGGAAGAGACCCAGTACTTC
- TRBJ2-1 TRBV15 once CATSRDRSGEQFF TGTGCCACCAGCAGAGATAGGAGCGGTGAGCAGTTCTTC
- TRBJ2-7 TRBV19 - CASRKGDIHEQYF TGTGCCAGTAGGAAAGGGGACATCCACGAGCAGTACTTC
TRBD2 TRBJ2-3 TRBV30 - CAWSMTSGRTVTDTQYF TGTGCCTGGAGTATGACTAGCGGGAGGACCGTCACAGATACGCAGTATTTT
TRBD2 TRBJ2-7 TRBV6-5 - CASSFPSGSSTYEQYF TGTGCCAGCAGTTTCCCAAGCGGGAGCTCTACCTACGAGCAGTACTTC
- TRBJ1-5 TRBV27 - CASSYVGLNQPQHF TGTGCCAGCAGTTATGTGGGGCTCAATCAGCCCCAGCATTTT
- TRBJ2-3 TRBV9 - CASTGGTDTQYF TGTGCCAGCACCGGGGGCACAGATACGCAGTATTTT
TRBD2 TRBJ2-5 TRBV6-1 - CASSEEVGGRGETQYF TGTGCCAGCAGTGAAGAGGTGGGCGGGAGAGGGGAGACCCAGTACTTC
- TRBJ2-6 TRBV28 few CASSFGSLSGANVLTF TGTGCCAGCAGTTTCGGGTCCCTCTCTGGGGCCAACGTCCTGACTTTC
TRBD2 TRBJ2-2 TRBV4-3 - CASSQDRKVAGGPGTGELFF TGCGCCAGCAGCCAAGATCGAAAGGTAGCGGGAGGTCCGGGCACCGGGGAGCTGTTTTTT